This T cell receptor beta chain was documented in a study of OX40 agonist ivuxolimab in advanced cancers. At the level of the study: Ivuxolimab is a fully human IgG2 antibody that activates OX40 (CD134).

The data were produced by immunoSEQ multiplex PCR, yet TCRdb's version contains in-frame clones alone and is incomplete. The data show 75,000 to 95,000 clones, 92% seen once. The V segment lost 6 bases and the J segment 4 bases; nucleotides outside the gene matches: 7. This CDR3 is built from 15 residues. Germline CDR1 SNHLY, CDR2 FYNNEI. This receptor was taken from an adult with an advanced solid tumor such as melanoma, head and neck, liver or kidney cancer. The genes are TRBV2 and TRBJ2-1; 9 nucleotides align to TRBD1. Here the sequenced sample was CD4+ or CD8+ T cells sorted from blood, taken in a trial of the OX40 agonist ivuxolimab. CDR3 DNA sequence: TGTGCCAGCAGGGGGCGACAGGGGGGATACAATGAGCAGTTCTTC. Protein product: CASRGRQGGYNEQFF.